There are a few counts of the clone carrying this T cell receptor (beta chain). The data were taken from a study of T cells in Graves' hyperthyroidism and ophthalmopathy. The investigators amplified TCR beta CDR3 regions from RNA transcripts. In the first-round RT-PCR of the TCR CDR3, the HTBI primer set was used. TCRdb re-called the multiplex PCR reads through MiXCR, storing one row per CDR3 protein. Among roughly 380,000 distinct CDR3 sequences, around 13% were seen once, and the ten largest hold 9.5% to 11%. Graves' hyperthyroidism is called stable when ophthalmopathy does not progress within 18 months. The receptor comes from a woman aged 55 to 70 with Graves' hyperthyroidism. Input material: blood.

The CDR3 loop reads CASSVWGQTGGANTEAFF. CDR3 sequence (DNA): TGTGCCAGCAGTGTTTGGGGACAAACAGGGGGCGCGAACACTGAAGCTTTCTTT. This sequence joins TRBV25-1 and TRBJ1-1, with 9 bases that match TRBD1. Germline loops: CDR1 MGHDK, CDR2 SYGVNS. Losses at the gene ends were 4 bases for V and 1 base for J; bases not matched to a gene: 13. The CDR3 extends over 18 amino acids.